The 17 T cell receptor beta chains in this list originate from one sample, sequenced in a study of T cells in Graves' hyperthyroidism and ophthalmopathy. The source material, RNA transcripts, was used to amplify TCR beta CDR3 regions. First-round RT-PCR targeting the TCR CDR3 was performed with the HTBI primer set. TCRdb called the multiplex PCR reads again in MiXCR, with one record for every CDR3 protein. Of around 340,000 distinct CDR3 sequences detected, more than 11% appear once; the ten largest clones hold about 22%. The sample was blood. The receptor source for this set is a woman younger than 45 with Graves' hyperthyroidism.

This clonotype occurred many times. The chain carries TRBV6-6 and TRBJ2-5; D unclear. Germline loops: CDR1 MNHNY, CDR2 SVGAGI (reference sequence). Trimming took 4 bases from V and 2 from J, leaving 8 bases between them. The CDR3 spans 13 residues. The CDR3: CASSSADQETQYF. The CDR3 coding sequence is TGTGCCAGCAGTTCCGCAGATCAAGAGACCCAGTACTTC.

This clonotype came up many times. The chain uses TRBV28 and TRBJ2-1, with 7 positions matching TRBD1. Germline assignment: CDR1 MDHEN and CDR2 SYDVKM. There are 15 residues in the CDR3. V shed 5 bases, J shed 6 bases, and the junction held 10 bases outside the gene matches. The CDR3: CASSPSTGPANEQFF. CDR3 DNA: TGTGCCAGCAGTCCATCGACAGGGCCGGCCAATGAGCAGTTCTTC.

This clonotype was observed many times. The J gene is TRBJ1-1, the V gene TRBV20-1; D is perhaps TRBD1 (5 bases). Per germline, CDR1 DFQATT and CDR2 SNEGSKA (reference sequence). V lost 5 bases and J lost 5, with 18 bases in between. The CDR3 runs 14 residues. The chain's CDR3 is CSAGDLSMGTEAFF. CDR3 DNA sequence: TGCAGTGCTGGGGACCTATCAATGGGGACTGAAGCTTTCTTT.

This clonotype was counted a few times. The V and J genes are TRBV5-4 and TRBJ1-2; tentatively, D is TRBD1 (6 bases). The germline V and J ends were trimmed by 4 bases and 4 bases, with 14 bases remaining between them. In germline, CDR1 is SGHNT, CDR2 YYREEE (reference sequence). The CDR3 consists of 14 residues. The CDR3 nucleotides read TGTGCCAGCAGCGCCAGGGGCGGGAGCTATGGCTACACCTTC. This sequence encodes CASSARGGSYGYTF.

Comments on this clonotype: A much bigger clone sits one base away, suggesting this may be a read error. The CDR3 bases are TGTACCAGCAGTTTCCGGGGGGCTGGGGAAAAACTGTTTTTT. It is translated as CTSSFRGAGEKLFF. The rearrangement uses TRBV12-3 or TRBV12-4 and TRBJ1-4; TRBD1 is a possible D gene (6 bases). The length of the CDR3 is 14 residues.

This clonotype was recorded many times. The J gene is TRBJ1-1, the V gene TRBV29-1; perhaps TRBD1 as D (5 bases). The CDR3 is 11 amino acids. The germline V gene has CDR1 SQVTM and CDR2 ANQGSEA. V gave up 3 bases and J gave up 10 bases, with 12 bases separating them. This chain's CDR3 is CSVDWGKGAFF. For the CDR3, the DNA is TGCAGCGTTGATTGGGGGAAAGGAGCTTTCTTT.

The J gene is TRBJ1-1, the V gene TRBV5-1; no clear D. The CDR3 extends over 14 amino acids. Trimming pared 0 bases from V and 8 bases from J, leaving 14 bases between. Germline CDR1 and CDR2: SGHRS and YFSETQ. In nucleotides, the CDR3 is TGCGCCAGCAGCTTGGGTGTAGGGAACAGCGAAGCTTTCTTT. It is translated as CASSLGVGNSEAFF.

The chain uses TRBV10-3 and TRBJ2-5; D is uncertain. CDR3 size: 12 residues. Germline V gene data show CDR1 as ENHRY and CDR2 as SYGVKD. Trimming left V 3 bases short and J 0 bases short, with 2 bases between. CDR3 region: CAISDNQETQYF. CDR3 sequence (DNA): TGTGCCATCAGTGACAACCAAGAGACCCAGTACTTC.

Turning to this clonotype: Mismatch with germline at one junction end may stem from a read error. The chain joins TRBV4-3 to TRBJ1-1; D is unresolved. The CDR3 covers 14 residues. Germline V gene lookup returns CDR1 LGHNA and CDR2 YSLEER. The CDR3 region is CASSQETNTPDFVF. CDR3 DNA: TGCGCCAGCAGCCAAGAAACAAACACCCCCGACTTCGTCTTT.

V gene TRBV20-1 combines with J gene TRBJ2-3, with 7 bases matching TRBD2. The CDR3 runs 16 residues. V shed 2 bases, J shed 4 bases, and the junction held 12 bases outside the gene matches. The V gene's germline CDR1 is DFQATT and CDR2 SNEGSKA (reference sequence). CDR3 residues: CSARFLEGGPADTQYF. CDR3 in DNA: TGCAGTGCTAGATTTTTGGAGGGAGGGCCGGCAGATACGCAGTATTTT.

This clonotype was found many times. In DNA form, the CDR3 reads TGTGCCAGCAGTGTGGAGTACGACAATGAGCAGTTCTTC. Protein: CASSVEYDNEQFF. The V call is TRBV2, the J call TRBJ2-1, with D unclear. The germline CDR1 and CDR2 sequences are SNHLY and FYNNEI. The V end was cut by 4 bases, the J end by 5 bases, with 9 bases between. The CDR3 extends over 13 amino acids.

This clonotype occurred many times. This chain connects TRBV20-1 to TRBJ2-1, with 9 bases lining up with TRBD2. Germline V lookup: CDR1 DFQATT, CDR2 SNEGSKA (reference sequence). This CDR3 has 15 amino acids. Germline trimming cut 3 bases from V and 8 bases from J; bases unmatched to any gene: 11. CDR3: CSASATIAGAYEQFF. The CDR3 DNA follows: TGCAGTGCTAGCGCGACAATAGCGGGAGCATATGAGCAGTTCTTC.

Of note for this clonotype: The junction and the germline gene differ at one end; a read error may be behind it. V usage is TRBV6-2 or TRBV6-3 and J usage is TRBJ2-2; D is possibly TRBD2 (6 bases). Germline lookup yields CDR1 MNHEY and CDR2 SVGEGT. The CDR3 loop spans 15 amino acids. This CDR3 reads CASGRTPTNAGELFF. In DNA form, the CDR3 reads TGTGCCAGCGGGAGGACCCCTACGAACGCCGGGGAGCTGTTTTTT.

V is TRBV20-1 and J is TRBJ2-7; D remains unclear. This CDR3 is 12 amino acids long. Looked up from germline, CDR1 is DFQATT and CDR2 is SNEGSKA (reference sequence). V was trimmed by 3 bases and J by 2 bases, leaving 8 bases between them. In nucleotides, the CDR3 is TGCAGTGCTAGTGCCCCACCCTACGAGCAGTACTTC. Translated: CSASAPPYEQYF.

Many counts were recorded for this clonotype. J is TRBJ2-1 and V is TRBV12-3 or TRBV12-4; a possible D gene is TRBD2 (6 bases). This CDR3 contains 15 residues. Trimming stripped 7 bases from V and 0 bases from J, with 13 bases between. CDR3 coding DNA: TGTGCCAGCACCGAGGAGGGTAGCTCCTACAATGAGCAGTTCTTC. This sequence encodes CASTEEGSSYNEQFF.

This clonotype was observed a few times. The V gene is TRBV5-1, the J gene TRBJ2-7; 7 nucleotides agree with TRBD1. This CDR3 region has 15 residues. Germline V gene sequence: CDR1 SGHRS, CDR2 YFSETQ. The trim removed 0 bases at V and 2 bases at J, leaving 5 bases unmatched. The CDR3 DNA is TGCGCCAGCAGCTTGGGGGACAGATTACCCTACGAGCAGTACTTC. Protein sequence: CASSLGDRLPYEQYF.

The sample holds many counts of this clonotype. The chain combines TRBV6-1 with TRBJ1-2, with D perhaps matching TRBD1 (5 bases). Germline assignment: CDR1 MNHNS and CDR2 SASEGT. V lost 6 bases, J lost 1 base, and 15 bases lay in between. The CDR3 has 15 amino acids. CDR3 nucleotides: TGTGCCAGCAGGGGGGGAGACGGAGATAACTATGGCTACACCTTC. This gives the protein CASRGGDGDNYGYTF.